Here is one T cell receptor (beta chain) with its context. The protocol was immunoSEQ multiplex PCR, while the TCRdb copy is restricted to in-frame clones and leaves out a portion. Of approximately 140,000 clones in the sample, 84% were seen once. The CDR3 loop spans 14 amino acids. Trimming cost V 0 bases and J 0 bases, with 5 bases left between them. CDR1 LGHNA and CDR2 YSLEER come from the germline V gene. The record originates from a study of cytomegalovirus exposure and HLA in healthy donors. This TCR came from a woman in her twenties or thirties in good health and CMV-seronegative. Source material: PBMCs. This chain links TRBV4-3 with TRBJ1-1, with D unresolved. The CDR3 nucleotides are TGCGCCAGCAGCCAAGACAGTATGAACACTGAAGCTTTCTTT. Encoded protein: CASSQDSMNTEAFF.